The sequence of this T cell receptor (gamma chain) was determined in a study of human gamma delta and Vdelta1 T cells. TCRdb re-processed the PCR reads via CATT. The sample lists 200 to 300 gamma-chain clones; approximately 11% were seen once. By sample share, this clone is large (0.1 to 1%). Germline CDR1 and CDR2: VINAFY and YDVSNSKD. The CDR3 is made up of 13 amino acids. J was trimmed by 10 bases and V by 3 bases; bases with no gene match: 12. This rearrangement joins TRGV5 to TRGJ1 or TRGJ2. This TCR was recovered from a human donor in good health. Sequencing input: Vdelta1 gamma-delta T cells from blood. CDR3 sequence: CATWDPLIGKKLF. DNA of the CDR3: TGTGCCACCTGGGACCCTCTTATCGGGAAGAAACTCTTT.